The TCR beta chain described here comes from a study of T cell changes during pregnancy in multiple sclerosis. TCRdb's table, derived via immunoSEQ multiplex PCR, lists solely in-frame clones and lacks some. Among tens of thousands of clones listed, around 92% were seen once. Trimming removed 4 bases at V and 4 bases at J, with 13 bases between. Germline assignment: CDR1 KGHSH and CDR2 LQKENI. This CDR3 contains 14 residues. V and J are TRBV18 and TRBJ1-1; weak D call: TRBD1 (5 bases). The clonotype was recovered from a female donor in good health, enrolled as a control in a pregnancy study. This specimen consisted of CD8+ T cells from peripheral blood mononuclear cells, obtained in the third trimester of pregnancy. The CDR3: CASSRKGEGTEAFF. The CDR3 DNA reads TGTGCCAGCTCACGCAAAGGGGAGGGCACTGAAGCTTTCTTT.